This T cell receptor beta chain was sequenced for a study of T cells expressing NK-cell markers. Across the study: Eight donors were sequenced, of whom seven were HCMV-seropositive, while the remaining one was HCMV-seronegative.

The germline V gene has CDR1 LNHDA and CDR2 SQIVND (reference sequence). This CDR3 has 14 residues. Reprocessing the 5' RACE reads, TCRdb reports a single entry for every CDR3 protein and omits DNA. This table lists about 30,000 distinct CDR3 sequences. Sequenced: blood T cells: a sorted CD56 or NKG2C T cell subset, CD4+ or CD8+ T cells, or bulk PBMC T cells (not recorded which). This sequence joins TRBV19 and TRBJ2-7; TCRdb lists TRBD2, though no DNA is available to test this call. This TCR was recovered from a woman between 18 and 69 years old in good health. This CDR3 is CASSIALGTYEQYF.